The present TCR beta chain was sequenced within a study of blood T cells in healthy people across ages. A second PCR of 7 to 11 cycles used a sample-barcoded 5' primer and a J-beta primer mix. TCRdb reprocessed the 5' RACE reads with MiXCR, giving one entry per CDR3 protein. The repertoire holds about 680,000 distinct CDR3 sequences, with over 45% as singletons. CDR3 length equals 14 residues. CDR1 and CDR2 from the germline V gene are MDHEN and SYDVKM. The V gene is TRBV28, the J gene TRBJ2-5; D call uncertain. The J call may be mistaken, given a closer DNA end match to TRBJ2-7. The origin of this receptor is a woman aged 55-69 years in good health. Sequencing was performed on blood. CDR3 loop: CASTRHSDRYEQYF. CDR3 coding DNA: TGTGCCAGCACCCGACACTCAGACCGATACGAGCAGTACTTC.